Following are 29 T cell receptor beta chains from one sample sequenced in a study of T cell responses to AZD1222 COVID-19 vaccine. Sequencing was performed with immunoSEQ multiplex PCR; in TCRdb, only in-frame clones are kept and a portion is missing. The sample records 110,000 or so clones, 91% being singletons. The material sequenced was peripheral blood, taken on day 0 of AZD1222 vaccination. The receptor source for this set is an adult in good health.

The V call is TRBV7-9, the J call TRBJ2-3, with unresolved D. Germline loops: CDR1 SEHNR, CDR2 FQNEAQ (reference sequence). CDR3 length: 13 residues. V was clipped by 0 bases and J by 5 bases, with 6 bases between them. The CDR3 bases are TGTGCCAGCAGCTTAGCGTTTCGAGATACGCAGTATTTT. As protein: CASSLAFRDTQYF.

V and J are TRBV7-2 and TRBJ2-1, with TRBD1 matching 8 bases. The CDR3 is 15 residues long. CDR1 is SGHTA, CDR2 FQGNSA, per germline. After removal of 1 base from V and 4 bases from J, the junction contained 3 bases not matched to a gene. The CDR3 here is CASSLGGQGYNEQFF. CDR3 in DNA: TGTGCCAGCAGCTTAGGAGGACAGGGTTACAATGAGCAGTTCTTC.

This chain links TRBV3-1 (or the pseudogene TRBV3-2) with TRBJ2-3; D is uncertain. The V gene's germline CDR1 is LGHDT and CDR2 YNNKEL (reference sequence). The V end lost 3 bases, the J end lost 4 bases, and 5 bases lay between the germline ends. CDR3 size: 12 residues. CDR3 sequence (DNA): TGTGCCAGCAGCCATTGGTCAGATACGCAGTATTTT. This translates into CASSHWSDTQYF.

This chain joins TRBV27 and TRBJ2-1; unclear D gene. V lost 3 bases and J lost 5, with 11 bases in between. The length of the CDR3 is 14 residues. CDR1 is MNHEY, CDR2 SMNVEV, per germline (reference sequence). CDR3: CASSFLPGNNEQFF. CDR3 in DNA: TGTGCCAGCAGTTTCCTTCCGGGTAACAATGAGCAGTTCTTC.

The chain links TRBV15 to TRBJ1-1; D is perhaps TRBD1 (6 bases). The length of the CDR3 is 12 residues. Germline V gene data show CDR1 as LNHNV and CDR2 as YYDKDF (reference sequence). The V gene lost 8 bases and the J gene lost 2 bases, with 9 bases spanning the gap. The CDR3 loop reads CATGGANTEAFF. CDR3 bases: TGTGCCACCGGGGGGGCAAACACTGAAGCTTTCTTT.

The chain carries TRBV6-5 and TRBJ2-1; 7 bases match TRBD2. Looked up from germline, CDR1 is MNHEY and CDR2 is SVGAGI. The CDR3 runs 12 residues. V lost 11 bases, J lost 3 bases, and 4 bases stayed unmatched. The chain's CDR3 is CACRDYYNEQFF. CDR3 in DNA: TGTGCCTGCCGGGACTACTACAATGAGCAGTTCTTC.

The chain couples TRBV6-6 to TRBJ2-7; 8 bases align to TRBD1. CDR1 MNHNY and CDR2 SVGAGI come from the germline V gene (reference sequence). The V gene end was trimmed by 7 bases and the J gene end by 0 bases; junction bases not matched to a gene: 8. The CDR3 has 15 amino acids. In nucleotides, the CDR3 is TGTGCCAGCAAGACAGGGGCAGGGGTCTCCTACGAGCAGTACTTC. Amino acids: CASKTGAGVSYEQYF.

This chain connects TRBV18 to TRBJ1-5; tentatively, D is TRBD1 (5 bases). V was cut by 1 base and J by 2 bases, with 12 bases left in between. The CDR3 contains 16 residues. Germline CDR1 is KGHSH and CDR2 is LQKENI. This CDR3 is CASSPRGGGGNQPQHF. CDR3 nucleotide sequence: TGTGCCAGCTCACCACGGGGGGGTGGCGGCAATCAGCCCCAGCATTTT.

The genes are TRBV2 and TRBJ2-1; D may correspond to TRBD1 or TRBD2 (5 bases each). CDR1 is SNHLY and CDR2 is FYNNEI in the germline V gene. The V end was cut by 0 bases, the J end by 9 bases, with 33 bases between. The CDR3 is made up of 21 amino acids. CDR3 loop: CASSEATITSVGTMARREQFF. CDR3 nucleotide sequence: TGTGCCAGCAGTGAAGCGACCATCACCTCAGTAGGGACCATGGCCAGGCGTGAGCAGTTCTTC.

The CDR3 region has the DNA TGTGCCAGCAGCTTGACGGGGACAGGGGGCTTCTACGAGCAGTACTTC. Amino acid sequence: CASSLTGTGGFYEQYF. The genes are TRBV5-6 and TRBJ2-7, with 12 bases matching TRBD1. Germline values: CDR1 SGHDT, CDR2 YYEEEE. The CDR3 has 16 residues. The V and J ends lost 1 base and 3 bases, in that order; junction bases with no gene match: 5.

V is TRBV4-3 and J is TRBJ2-7, with a tentative D call TRBD2 (7 bases). Germline V gene data show CDR1 as LGHNA and CDR2 as YSLEER. This CDR3 spans 16 amino acids. The germline V and J ends were trimmed by 0 bases and 3 bases, with 15 bases remaining between them. CDR3 nucleotide sequence: TGCGCCAGCAGCCAAGACCTAAGGGGGGGCAACTACGAGCAGTACTTC. Translating it yields CASSQDLRGGNYEQYF.

The chain uses TRBV6-2 or TRBV6-3 and TRBJ1-2; D not certain. The CDR3 runs to 14 residues. The germline CDR1 and CDR2 sequences are MNHEY and SVGEGT. Trimming took 5 bases from V and 4 from J, leaving 14 bases between them. DNA for the CDR3: TGTGCCAGCAGTGACCCGGAACACAGCTATGGCTACACCTTC. This codes for CASSDPEHSYGYTF.

This clone was picked up a small number of times. The chain has TRBV10-3 and TRBJ2-1, with 11 bases lining up with TRBD2. The CDR3 length is 14 residues. Germline CDR1 reads ENHRY; CDR2 reads SYGVKD. The V gene end was trimmed by 6 bases and the J gene end by 8 bases; junction bases not matched to a gene: 6. DNA for the CDR3: TGTGCCATCAGACCGTTAGCGGGAGGGTATGAGCAGTTCTTC. This translates into CAIRPLAGGYEQFF.

The chain employs TRBV10-3 and TRBJ1-3, with TRBD1 matching over 11 bases. CDR1 ENHRY and CDR2 SYGVKD come from the germline V gene. This CDR3 comprises 13 residues. The V segment lost 6 bases and the J segment 8 bases; nucleotides outside the gene matches: 3. CDR3 in amino acids: CAIRTGQGDTIYF. Here the CDR3 DNA reads TGTGCCATCAGGACGGGACAGGGGGACACCATATATTTT.

This chain uses TRBV29-1 with TRBJ2-1; D not resolved. The CDR3 is 15 amino acids. CDR1 and CDR2 from the germline V gene are SQVTM and ANQGSEA. The V gene lost 1 base and the J gene lost 0 bases, with 10 bases spanning the gap. The CDR3 DNA reads TGCAGCGTTGAAGGAACACCAGACTCCTACAATGAGCAGTTCTTC. Amino acid sequence: CSVEGTPDSYNEQFF.

This chain joins TRBV5-4 and TRBJ2-1; 10 bases line up with TRBD2. V was clipped by 3 bases and J by 1 base; unmatched bases: 13. The germline V gene has CDR1 SGHNT and CDR2 YYREEE (reference sequence). The CDR3 runs to 19 residues. The CDR3 sequence is CASSSRSSGRAGSYNEQFF. In DNA, the CDR3 is TGTGCCAGCAGCTCACGGAGCAGCGGGAGGGCGGGGTCCTACAATGAGCAGTTCTTC. The full variable domain, its missing parts supplied by reference TRBV5-4 and TRBJ2-1, is ETGVTQSPTHLIKTRGQQVTLRCSSQSGHNTVSWYQQALGQGPQFIFQYYREEENGRGNFPPRFSGLQFPNYSSELNVNALELDDSALYLCASSSRSSGRAGSYNEQFFGPGTRLTVL.

The genes are TRBV9 and TRBJ2-5; perhaps D is TRBD1 or TRBD2 (5 bases each). The V end lost 2 bases, the J end lost 4 bases, and 12 bases lay between the germline ends. Germline values: CDR1 SGDLS, CDR2 YYNGEE. The CDR3 totals 14 residues. The chain's CDR3 is CASSVRQGRETQYF. The DNA of the CDR3 is TGTGCCAGCAGCGTTCGGCAGGGACGAGAGACCCAGTACTTC.

The V call is TRBV11-1, the J call TRBJ2-7; no clear D gene. There are 14 residues in the CDR3. V shed 3 bases and J shed 2 bases, with 11 bases lying between them. The germline V gene has CDR1 SGHAT and CDR2 FQDESV (reference sequence). This CDR3 is CASSLPGKPYEQYF. CDR3 in DNA: TGTGCCAGCAGCTTGCCGGGTAAACCCTACGAGCAGTACTTC.

This rearrangement joins TRBV19 to TRBJ2-3, with a tentative D call TRBD2 (6 bases). The CDR3 consists of 14 residues. Germline CDR1 and CDR2: LNHDA and SQIVND (reference sequence). Trimming pared 7 bases from V and 0 bases from J, leaving 11 bases between. In DNA, the CDR3 is TGTGCCAGTAAAATCAGCGGGAGCACAGATACGCAGTATTTT. It codes for CASKISGSTDTQYF.

The rearrangement uses TRBV2 and TRBJ1-4; possible D gene TRBD1, 6 bases. Deletions cut 4 bases from V and 5 bases from J, with 11 bases between. This CDR3 has 14 residues. CDR1 is SNHLY, CDR2 FYNNEI, per germline. The CDR3, as DNA: TGTGCCAGCAGTGGAGACAGGTCCAATGAAAAACTGTTTTTT. Its protein is CASSGDRSNEKLFF. Filled out from reference TRBV2 and TRBJ1-4, the complete variable domain reads EPEVTQTPSHQVTQMGQEVILRCVPISNHLYFYWYRQILGQKVEFLVSFYNNEISEKSEIFDDQFSVERPDGSNFTLKIRSTKLEDSAMYFCASSGDRSNEKLFFGSGTQLSVL.

The rearrangement links TRBV3-1 (or the pseudogene TRBV3-2) to TRBJ1-5; D is ambiguous. The CDR3 length is 12 residues. Trimming took off 3 bases at V and 6 bases at J, with 6 bases between the two ends. In germline, CDR1 is LGHDT, CDR2 YNNKEL (reference sequence). CDR3 amino acids: CASSHATQPQHF. CDR3 in DNA: TGTGCCAGCAGCCACGCGACTCAGCCCCAGCATTTT.

The rearrangement links TRBV5-6 to TRBJ1-2, with a possible D match to TRBD1 (5 bases). V was clipped by 3 bases and J by 3 bases, with 12 bases between them. Germline loops: CDR1 SGHDT, CDR2 YYEEEE. The CDR3 runs 14 residues. CDR3 in DNA: TGTGCCAGCAGCTCCAGGGTATCAGACTATGGCTACACCTTC. It specifies CASSSRVSDYGYTF.

J is TRBJ1-3 and V is TRBV29-1; D gene unclear. CDR1 is SQVTM and CDR2 is ANQGSEA in the germline V gene. Trimming pared 7 bases from V and 1 base from J, leaving 11 bases between. This CDR3 comprises 13 residues. The CDR3 DNA sequence: TGCAGCGGCTCAACAGTTTCTGGAAACACCATATATTTT. Residues: CSGSTVSGNTIYF.

The chain combines TRBV18 with TRBJ1-6; D remains ambiguous. Per the germline V gene, CDR1 is KGHSH and CDR2 is LQKENI. The V end lost 2 bases, the J end lost 9 bases, and 8 bases lay between the germline ends. CDR3 length: 13 amino acids. The CDR3 loop is CASSPEDGSPLHF. The CDR3 DNA reads as TGTGCCAGCTCACCAGAGGACGGTTCACCCCTCCACTTT.

This rearrangement joins TRBV6-5 to TRBJ1-2; 7 positions agree with TRBD1. V was pared by 2 bases and J by 4 bases, with 4 bases of the junction left unmatched. CDR1 and CDR2 (germline): MNHEY, SVGAGI. The length of the CDR3 is 14 residues. The CDR3 sequence is CASSYQTGSYGYTF. CDR3 in DNA: TGTGCCAGCAGTTACCAGACAGGGTCCTATGGCTACACCTTC.

This sequence joins TRBV6-5 and TRBJ1-2; 9 bases line up with TRBD1. This CDR3 is 15 amino acids long. CDR1 is MNHEY, CDR2 SVGAGI, per germline. Trimming took 4 bases from V and 7 from J; bases not matched to a gene: 10. The DNA of the CDR3 is TGTGCCAGCAGTTCCCGACAGGGGGTATTGAGTGGCTACACCTTC. Translating gives CASSSRQGVLSGYTF.

The V call is TRBV7-9, the J call TRBJ1-4; 8 bases are shared with TRBD1. Germline V gene lookup returns CDR1 SEHNR and CDR2 FQNEAQ (reference sequence). V shed 5 bases and J 3 bases; nucleotides not matched to a gene: 5. CDR3 length: 15 residues. CDR3 coding DNA: TGTGCCAGCAGCCAACAGGGGGTTGCTAATGAAAAACTGTTTTTT. It codes for CASSQQGVANEKLFF.

This chain joins TRBV10-3 and TRBJ1-2; no reliable D call. The germline V gene encodes CDR1 ENHRY and CDR2 SYGVKD. The V and J ends lost 3 bases and 7 bases respectively, with 9 bases between them. CDR3 length equals 12 residues. CDR3 residues: CAISDSLGGYTF. CDR3 in DNA: TGTGCCATCAGTGATAGTCTTGGTGGCTACACCTTC.

V and J are TRBV7-9 and TRBJ1-2; 7 nucleotides line up with TRBD1. The CDR3 length is 15 residues. Germline loops: CDR1 SEHNR, CDR2 FQNEAQ (reference sequence). Losses at the gene ends were 6 bases for V and 8 bases for J; bases not matched to a gene: 15. Written as DNA, the CDR3 is TGTGCCAGCAGTCCTAGGATTACAGGGGCTCGCGGCTACACCTTC. It codes for CASSPRITGARGYTF.